The 17 T cell receptor beta chains listed next were all sequenced from one sample in a study of breast tumors, draining lymph nodes, adjacent tissues. Axillary draining lymph nodes of breast cancer patients supplied the node samples. TCRdb used MiXCR to reprocess the multiplex PCR reads, holding one entry per CDR3 protein. The sample shows approximately 150,000 distinct CDR3 sequences, 30% to 35% of them seen only once. The sample was axillary lymph node tissue. Every receptor here comes from a female donor with breast cancer. Some clones in this sample may be carry-over from other donors' samples.

This clonotype was counted ten times or more. This sequence joins TRBV7-9 and TRBJ1-5; 10 nucleotides agree with TRBD1. The CDR3 runs 14 residues. Per the germline V gene, CDR1 is SEHNR and CDR2 is FQNEAQ (reference sequence). The junction had 2 bases not matched to a gene; V was cut back by 3 bases and J by 6 bases. The CDR3 protein is CASSLTGGGQPQHF. CDR3 sequence (DNA): TGTGCCAGCAGCTTGACAGGGGGCGGTCAGCCCCAGCATTTT.

The rearrangement links TRBV9 to TRBJ1-6, with D tentatively TRBD1 (5 bases). This CDR3 is built from 15 residues. The germline CDR1 and CDR2 sequences are SGDLS and YYNGEE. V lost 1 base and J lost 7, with 12 bases in between. This CDR3 reads CASSVRAGRNSPLHF. Here the CDR3 DNA reads TGTGCCAGCAGCGTACGGGCAGGGAGAAATTCACCCCTCCACTTT. The full variable domain, rest sourced from reference TRBV9 and TRBJ1-6, is DSGVTQTPKHLITATGQRVTLRCSPRSGDLSVYWYQQSLDQGLQFLIQYYNGEERAKGNILERFSAQQFPDLHSELNLSSLELGDSALYFCASSVRAGRNSPLHFGNGTRLTVT.

This clonotype showed up just a few times. The CDR3 spells CASSGLGVSHYGYTF. The CDR3 region has the DNA TGTGCCAGCAGCGGTCTAGGGGTTTCCCACTATGGCTACACCTTC. The V call is TRBV9, the J call TRBJ1-2; tentative D call: TRBD1 (5 bases). Per germline, CDR1 SGDLS and CDR2 YYNGEE. V was trimmed by 3 bases and J by 3 bases, leaving 15 bases between them. This CDR3 has 15 residues.

As to this clonotype: A much larger clonotype is one base distant, so this may be a read error. The rearrangement joins TRBV5-5 to TRBJ2-1; unclear D gene. Germline V lookup: CDR1 SGHKS, CDR2 YYEKEE (reference sequence). The V end lost 3 bases, the J end lost 9 bases, and 10 bases lay between the germline ends. CDR3 length: 12 amino acids. The CDR3 DNA is TGTGCCAGCAGCTGGGGTCGGGCTGAGCAGTTCTTC. Its protein product is CASSWGRAEQFF. The full variable domain, its missing parts supplied by reference TRBV5-5 and TRBJ2-1, is DAGVTQSPTHLIKTRGQQVTLRCSPISGHKSVSWYQQVLGQGPQFIFQYYEKEERGRGNFPDRFSARQFPNYSSELNVNALLLGDSALYLCASSWGRAEQFFGPGTRLTVL.

In its sample, this clonotype was seen many times. The rearrangement joins TRBV20-1 to TRBJ2-2; 9 nucleotides agree with TRBD2. The ends lost 6 bases at V and 2 bases at J; junction bases unmatched: 7. The length of the CDR3 is 15 residues. The germline gives CDR1 DFQATT, CDR2 SNEGSKA (reference sequence). The CDR3: CSAPLAGANTGELFF. The CDR3, as DNA: TGCAGTGCCCCATTAGCGGGGGCTAACACCGGGGAGCTGTTTTTT.

This clonotype was found many times. CDR3 DNA sequence: TGTGCCAGCTCACCAGGAGCGGGCACGCCGGGCTACACCTTC. Protein product: CASSPGAGTPGYTF. The J gene is TRBJ1-2, the V gene TRBV18; D unresolved. V lost 2 bases, J lost 8 bases, and 15 bases lay in between. The germline V gene encodes CDR1 KGHSH and CDR2 LQKENI. This CDR3 comprises 14 residues. The full variable domain, rest sourced from reference TRBV18 and TRBJ1-2, is NAGVMQNPRHLVRRRGQEARLRCSPMKGHSHVYWYRQLPEEGLKFMVYLQKENIIDESGMPKERFSAEFPKEGPSILRIQQVVRGDSAAYFCASSPGAGTPGYTFGSGTRLTVV.

In its sample, this clonotype was seen many times. The chain carries TRBV9 and TRBJ1-3; D call uncertain. This CDR3 has 14 amino acids. V lost 3 bases to trimming and J lost 2 bases, with 9 bases between them. Germline CDR1 is SGDLS and CDR2 is YYNGEE. The CDR3, as DNA: TGTGCCAGCAGCGCCTCCGCCCCTGGAAACACCATATATTTT. Amino acid sequence: CASSASAPGNTIYF.

Turning to this clonotype: A much larger clone lies one base from this, so it may be a read error. This sequence joins TRBV27 and TRBJ2-7, with 9 bases fitting TRBD2. The CDR3 is 13 amino acids. Germline values: CDR1 MNHEY, CDR2 SMNVEV (reference sequence). Unmatched junction bases numbered 6, after V lost 6 bases and J lost 6 bases. Written as DNA, the CDR3 is TGTGCCAGCAGACCTAGCGGGGCCTGCGAGCAGTACTTC. Protein: CASRPSGACEQYF.

This clonotype was observed many times. The rearrangement joins TRBV7-8 to TRBJ1-4; no definite D call. The CDR3 contains 14 residues. V dropped 6 bases and J dropped 2 bases, with 10 bases sitting between them. The germline V gene has CDR1 SGHVS and CDR2 FQNEAQ. The chain's CDR3 is CASRRGSTNEKLFF. In nucleotides, the CDR3 is TGTGCCAGCAGGAGAGGCTCGACTAATGAAAAACTGTTTTTT.

This clonotype has at least ten counts. The chain couples TRBV7-3 to TRBJ1-2; D is undetermined. The CDR3 is 13 residues long. The germline V and J ends were trimmed by 5 bases and 2 bases, with 9 bases remaining between them. Germline V lookup: CDR1 SGHTA, CDR2 FQGTGA. CDR3: CASSPGRNYGYTF. CDR3 in DNA: TGTGCCAGCAGCCCCGGACGGAACTATGGCTACACCTTC.

The chain employs TRBV20-1 and TRBJ2-1, with D hard to call. CDR1 is DFQATT and CDR2 is SNEGSKA in the germline V gene (reference sequence). V was cut by 6 bases and J by 0 bases, with 12 bases left in between. CDR3 length equals 14 residues. CDR3 in DNA: TGCAGTGCCAGCATCACCGACTCCTACAATGAGCAGTTCTTC. Translated: CSASITDSYNEQFF.

This clonotype was recorded many times. The chain carries TRBV10-3 and TRBJ1-3; D gene unclear. Germline V CDR1 and CDR2: ENHRY, SYGVKD. CDR3 length equals 17 residues. V shed 3 bases and J shed 1 base, with 16 bases lying between them. Written as DNA, the CDR3 is TGTGCCATCAGTGATGGTCTGGGAGTAGGGTCTGGAAACACCATATATTTT. Translating gives CAISDGLGVGSGNTIYF.

This clonotype showed up many times. This may be a read error: a much more frequent sequence differs by one nucleotide. This chain uses TRBV7-9 with TRBJ2-5; TRBD1 is a possible D gene (6 bases). This CDR3 is 15 amino acids long. Germline CDR1 is SEHNR and CDR2 is FQNEAQ (reference sequence). The CDR3 here is CASSFKTGVQETQHF. Here the CDR3 DNA reads TGTGCCAGCAGTTTCAAGACAGGAGTCCAAGAGACCCAGCACTTC.

This clonotype has just one count. This sequence joins TRBV24-1 and TRBJ2-5; 8 bases match TRBD1. From germline, CDR1 is KGHDR and CDR2 SFDVKD. The length of the CDR3 is 15 residues. The junction had 3 bases not matched to a gene; V was cut back by 3 bases and J by 1 base. In nucleotides, the CDR3 is TGTGCCACCAGTGATGGGACAGGCCGCCAAGAGACCCAGTACTTC. Protein: CATSDGTGRQETQYF.

For this clonotype: Its ends do not fully match the called genes, so a read error is possible. V is TRBV24-1 and J is TRBJ2-5, with D possibly matching TRBD1 (5 bases). From germline, CDR1 is KGHDR and CDR2 SFDVKD. CDR3 length: 15 amino acids. CDR3 region: CATSDPTRVQETLYF. The CDR3 DNA is TGTGCCACTAGTGATCCTACCAGGGTCCAAGAGACCCTGTACTTC.

This clonotype was recorded at least ten times. The gene calls are TRBV18 and TRBJ2-1; possible D gene TRBD2, 6 bases. The CDR3 length is 14 residues. The germline CDR1 and CDR2 sequences are KGHSH and LQKENI. The V and J ends lost 4 bases and 2 bases respectively, with 9 bases between them. CDR3 sequence reads: CASSLPGAYNEQFF. Here the CDR3 DNA reads TGTGCCAGCTCACTTCCGGGAGCCTACAATGAGCAGTTCTTC.

The table lists this clonotype with many counts. This sequence joins TRBV9 and TRBJ2-1; no clear D. The V gene's germline CDR1 is SGDLS and CDR2 YYNGEE. Trimming left V 0 bases short and J 6 bases short, with 13 bases between. The CDR3 is 15 residues long. Written as DNA, the CDR3 is TGTGCCAGCAGCGTAGAGACTTTAGAGTCCAATGAGCAGTTCTTC. Its protein product is CASSVETLESNEQFF.